This TCR beta chain originates from a study of blood T cell repertoires in COVID-19 (TCRdb year 2020). For the wider study: Samples from collaborators originated in the United States, Italy and Spain and spanned both the acute and convalescent phases of COVID-19. The material from the prospective study consisted of cDNA or gDNA derived from T cells, B-cell-depleted T cells, or PBMCs. Deeply sampled blood TCRbeta repertoires from subjects exposed to, actively infected with, or recovered from COVID-19 were included in the dataset. The repertoires were made available in a free public database intended to serve as a resource for research on the immune response to SARS-CoV-2. The samples were drawn from two sources: the first 160 participants of the ongoing ImmuneRACE study, and over 1,000 subjects contributed by 6 global collaborators. The sample metadata nearly always contained a de-identified subject ID, COVID-19 status, age in years and sex. HLA class I and class II types, where available, came from metadata supplied by the sample provider rather than from assay-based typing.

Summary of the overall study and its limitations: The amount of clinical and demographic metadata varied by source and participant and was provided uncurated.

TCRbeta CDR3 regions were amplified from genomic DNA using the immunoSEQ Assay, a bias-controlled multiplex PCR. In the source study's methods: Nucleated cell counts per sample were estimated from amplification of reference gene primers within the assay. Sequence reads were collapsed and filtered to measure the absolute abundance of every unique TCRbeta CDR3 rearrangement. Productive Simpson clonality was computed per sample as the square root of Simpson's diversity index over productive rearrangements. TCRdb limited this immuneACCESS table to in-frame rearrangements with V and J called. A share of clones is missing; checked studies link under half to unresolved V genes, and the rest is unexplained. V and J calls and clone size follow that table, whereas D and trimming were derived from the DNA. This sample comprises tens of thousands of clones, over 80% of them detected only once. Of the sample, 15% to 20% falls within the top ten clones.

Collaborating institutions collected whole blood in K2EDTA tubes following their own protocols. Collaborator samples were shipped for TCRbeta analysis as frozen whole blood, isolated PBMCs, or DNA extracted from either sample type. A word on this clone: No antigen is known for it. Qualities for individual bases were not recorded, and no much larger clone is one base off.

Sequenced input: peripheral blood. This receptor was identified in a human donor in a cohort sampled during active COVID-19.

Read as DNA, the sequence is TGTGCCAGTACCGAGGGGGTAGGGGGCTACACCTTC. Translation gives CASTEGVGGYTF. The V and J genes are TRBV19 and TRBJ1-2; D gene: possibly TRBD1, on 6 matching bases. Cut back by 7 bases and 8 bases, the V and J ends lie 14 bases apart. Based on the germline V gene (reference sequence), the CDR1 and CDR2 sequences are LNHDA and SQIVND. There are 12 amino acids in the CDR3, from cysteine to phenylalanine inclusive. Only the CDR3 region is kept as DNA, spanning 36 bases read in frame from base 1.